This T cell receptor (beta chain) originates from a study of blood T cell repertoires in COVID-19. As handled by the study authors: Scientists estimated how many nucleated cells there were by amplifying reference gene primers. Clones were sequenced by immunoSEQ multiplex PCR, and TCRdb holds only the in-frame ones, with some missing. V, J and clone size were drawn from that table, and D and trimming were deduced from the DNA. Counted here are about 26,000 clones, approximately 77% occurring once; the ten biggest clones make up roughly 16%. The V gene lost 6 bases and the J gene lost 4 bases, with 17 bases spanning the gap. CDR3 length: 15 residues. Germline CDR1 and CDR2: MNHEY and SVGAGI.

The TCR sequence derives from a man older than 75 with active or convalescent COVID-19. Sequenced material: peripheral blood. The rearrangement joins TRBV6-5 to TRBJ2-3, with a weak D call TRBD2 (7 bases). Here the CDR3 reads CASRYLGGAADTQYF. CDR3 nucleotide sequence: TGTGCCAGCAGATACCTTGGGGGGGCCGCAGATACGCAGTATTTT.